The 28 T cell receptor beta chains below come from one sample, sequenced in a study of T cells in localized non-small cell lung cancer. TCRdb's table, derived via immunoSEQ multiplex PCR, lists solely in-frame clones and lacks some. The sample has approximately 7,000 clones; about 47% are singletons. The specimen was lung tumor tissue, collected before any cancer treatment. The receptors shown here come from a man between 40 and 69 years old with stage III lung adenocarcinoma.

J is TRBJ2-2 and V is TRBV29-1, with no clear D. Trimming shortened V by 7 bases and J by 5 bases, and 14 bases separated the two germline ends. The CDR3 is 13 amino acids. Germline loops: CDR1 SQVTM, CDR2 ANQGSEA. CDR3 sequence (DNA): TGCAGCGCACCGTCGAGTGGTACCGGGGAGCTGTTTTTT. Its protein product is CSAPSSGTGELFF.

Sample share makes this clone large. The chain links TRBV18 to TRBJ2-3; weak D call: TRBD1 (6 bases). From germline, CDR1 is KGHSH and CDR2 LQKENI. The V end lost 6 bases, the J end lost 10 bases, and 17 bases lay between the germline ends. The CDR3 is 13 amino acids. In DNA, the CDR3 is TGTGCCAGCTCCCTACGCCCCCAGGGGTCGCAGTATTTT. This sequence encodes CASSLRPQGSQYF.

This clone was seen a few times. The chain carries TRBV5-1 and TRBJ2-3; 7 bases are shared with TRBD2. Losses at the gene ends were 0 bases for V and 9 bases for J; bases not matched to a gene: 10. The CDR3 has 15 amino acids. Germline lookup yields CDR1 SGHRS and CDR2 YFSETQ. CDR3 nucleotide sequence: TGCGCCAGCAGCTTGGGAGCGGGGCCCTCTGAGACGCAGTATTTT. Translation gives CASSLGAGPSETQYF.

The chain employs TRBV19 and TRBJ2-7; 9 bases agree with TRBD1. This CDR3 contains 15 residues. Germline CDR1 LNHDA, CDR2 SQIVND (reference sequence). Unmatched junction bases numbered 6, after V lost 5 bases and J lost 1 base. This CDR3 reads CASSRTGEMSYEQYF. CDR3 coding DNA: TGTGCCAGTAGTCGGACAGGGGAGATGTCCTACGAGCAGTACTTC.

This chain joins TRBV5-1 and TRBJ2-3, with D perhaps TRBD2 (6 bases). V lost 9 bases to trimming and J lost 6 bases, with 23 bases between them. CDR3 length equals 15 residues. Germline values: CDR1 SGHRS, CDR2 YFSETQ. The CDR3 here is CATSMRGGPPDTQYF. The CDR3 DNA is TGCGCCACCTCTATGCGGGGAGGCCCTCCGGATACGCAGTATTTT.

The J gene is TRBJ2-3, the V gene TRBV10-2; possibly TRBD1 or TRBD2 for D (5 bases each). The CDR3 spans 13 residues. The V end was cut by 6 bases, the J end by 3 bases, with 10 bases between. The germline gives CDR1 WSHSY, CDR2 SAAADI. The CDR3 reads CASRGELTDTQYF. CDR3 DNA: TGCGCCAGCAGGGGGGAGCTGACAGATACGCAGTATTTT.

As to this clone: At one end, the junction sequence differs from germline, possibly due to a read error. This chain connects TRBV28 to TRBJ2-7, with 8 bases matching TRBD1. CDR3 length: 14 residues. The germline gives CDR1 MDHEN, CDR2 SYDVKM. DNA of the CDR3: TGTGCCAGCAGTTTATCGGTACGGGAGACAGGGGAAGACTTC. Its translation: CASSLSVRETGEDF.

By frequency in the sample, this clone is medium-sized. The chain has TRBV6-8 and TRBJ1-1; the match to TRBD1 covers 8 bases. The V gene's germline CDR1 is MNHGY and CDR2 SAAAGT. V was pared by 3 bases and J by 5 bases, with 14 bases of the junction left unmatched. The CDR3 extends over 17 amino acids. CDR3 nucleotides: TGTGCCAGCAGTTATCTTGGAATCAGGGGGCGGGGGACTGAAGCTTTCTTT. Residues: CASSYLGIRGRGTEAFF.

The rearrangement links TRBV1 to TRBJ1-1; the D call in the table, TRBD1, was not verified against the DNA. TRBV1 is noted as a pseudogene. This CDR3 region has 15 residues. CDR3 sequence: CASSHLQGGNTEAFF. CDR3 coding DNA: TGCGCCAGCAGCCACCTACAGGGGGGGAACACTGAAGCTTTCTTT.

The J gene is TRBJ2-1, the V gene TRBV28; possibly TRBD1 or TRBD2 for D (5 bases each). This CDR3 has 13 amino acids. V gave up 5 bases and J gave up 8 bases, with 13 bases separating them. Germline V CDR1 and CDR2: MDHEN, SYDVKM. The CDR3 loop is CASSNRNGDEQFF. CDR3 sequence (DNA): TGTGCCAGCAGTAACAGGAACGGGGATGAGCAGTTCTTC. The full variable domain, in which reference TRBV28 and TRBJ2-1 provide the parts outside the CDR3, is DVKVTQSSRYLVKRTGEKVFLECVQDMDHENMFWYRQDPGLGLRLIYFSYDVKMKEKGDIPEGYSVSREKKERFSLILESASTNQTSMYLCASSNRNGDEQFFGPGTRLTVL.

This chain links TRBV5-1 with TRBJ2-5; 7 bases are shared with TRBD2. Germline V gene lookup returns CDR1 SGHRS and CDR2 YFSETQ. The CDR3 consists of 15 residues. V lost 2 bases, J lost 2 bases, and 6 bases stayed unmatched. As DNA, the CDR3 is TGCGCCAGCAGCTTAGTAGCGGGTTTACAAGAGACCCAGTACTTC. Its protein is CASSLVAGLQETQYF.

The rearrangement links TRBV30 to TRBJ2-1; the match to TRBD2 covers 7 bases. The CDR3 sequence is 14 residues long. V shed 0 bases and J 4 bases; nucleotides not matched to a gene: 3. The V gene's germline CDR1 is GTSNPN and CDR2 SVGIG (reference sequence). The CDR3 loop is CAWSVASGYNEQFF. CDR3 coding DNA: TGTGCCTGGAGTGTGGCTAGCGGATACAATGAGCAGTTCTTC.

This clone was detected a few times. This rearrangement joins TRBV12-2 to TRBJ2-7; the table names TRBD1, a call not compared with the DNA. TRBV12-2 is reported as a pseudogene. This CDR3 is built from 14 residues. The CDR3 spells CASRFIGGSYEQYF. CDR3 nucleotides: TGTGCAAGTCGCTTCATAGGGGGTAGCTACGAGCAGTACTTC.

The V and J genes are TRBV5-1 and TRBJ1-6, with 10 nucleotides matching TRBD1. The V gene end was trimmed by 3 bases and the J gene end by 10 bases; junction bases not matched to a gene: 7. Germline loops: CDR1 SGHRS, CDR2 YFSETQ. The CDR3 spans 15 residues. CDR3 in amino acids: CASSWDRGGYSPLHF. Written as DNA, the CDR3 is TGCGCCAGCAGCTGGGACAGGGGAGGTTACTCACCCCTCCACTTT.

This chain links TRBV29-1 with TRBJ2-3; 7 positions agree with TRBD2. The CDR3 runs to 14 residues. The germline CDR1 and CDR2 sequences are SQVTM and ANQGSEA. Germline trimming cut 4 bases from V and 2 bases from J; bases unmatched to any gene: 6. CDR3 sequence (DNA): TGCAGCGTTGGGGCTAGCGGCCTCACAGATACGCAGTATTTT. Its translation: CSVGASGLTDTQYF.

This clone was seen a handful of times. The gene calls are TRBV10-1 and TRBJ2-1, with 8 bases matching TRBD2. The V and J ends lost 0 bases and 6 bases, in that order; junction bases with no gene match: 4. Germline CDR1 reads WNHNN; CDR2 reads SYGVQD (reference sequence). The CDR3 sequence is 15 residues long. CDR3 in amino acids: CASSESLTSVNEQFF. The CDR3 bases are TGCGCCAGCAGTGAGTCTTTGACTAGCGTCAATGAGCAGTTCTTC.

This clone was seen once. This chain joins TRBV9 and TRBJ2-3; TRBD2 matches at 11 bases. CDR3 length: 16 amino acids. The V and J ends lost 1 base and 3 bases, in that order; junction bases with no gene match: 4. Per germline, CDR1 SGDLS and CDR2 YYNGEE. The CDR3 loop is CASSVTTSGGTDTQYF. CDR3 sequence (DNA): TGTGCCAGCAGCGTAACCACTAGCGGGGGAACAGATACGCAGTATTTT. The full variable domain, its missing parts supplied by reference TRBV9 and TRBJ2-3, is DSGVTQTPKHLITATGQRVTLRCSPRSGDLSVYWYQQSLDQGLQFLIQYYNGEERAKGNILERFSAQQFPDLHSELNLSSLELGDSALYFCASSVTTSGGTDTQYFGPGTRLTVL.

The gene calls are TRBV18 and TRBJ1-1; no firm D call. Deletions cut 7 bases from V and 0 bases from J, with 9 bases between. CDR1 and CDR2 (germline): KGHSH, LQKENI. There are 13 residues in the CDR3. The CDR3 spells CASLEALNTEAFF. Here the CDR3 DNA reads TGTGCCAGCTTGGAAGCACTGAACACTGAAGCTTTCTTT.

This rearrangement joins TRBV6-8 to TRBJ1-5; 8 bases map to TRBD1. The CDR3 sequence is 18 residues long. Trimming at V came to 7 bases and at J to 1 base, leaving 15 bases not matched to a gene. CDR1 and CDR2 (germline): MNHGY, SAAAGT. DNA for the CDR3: TGTGCCAGCACCTCCGGACAGGGTTCGTCGTTGAGCAATCAGCCCCAGCATTTT. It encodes CASTSGQGSSLSNQPQHF.

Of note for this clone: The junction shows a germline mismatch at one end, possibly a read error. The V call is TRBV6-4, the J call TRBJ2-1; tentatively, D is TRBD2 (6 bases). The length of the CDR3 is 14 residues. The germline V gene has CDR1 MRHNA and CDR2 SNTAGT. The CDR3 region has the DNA TGTGCCATCAGTGGCATTAGCGGCTACAATGAGCAGTTCTTC. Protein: CAISGISGYNEQFF.

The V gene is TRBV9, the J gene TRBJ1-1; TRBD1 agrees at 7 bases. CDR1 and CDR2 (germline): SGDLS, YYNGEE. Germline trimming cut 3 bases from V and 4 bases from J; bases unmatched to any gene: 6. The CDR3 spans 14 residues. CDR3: CASSARDRSTEAFF. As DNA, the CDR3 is TGTGCCAGCAGCGCCCGGGACAGAAGCACTGAAGCTTTCTTT.

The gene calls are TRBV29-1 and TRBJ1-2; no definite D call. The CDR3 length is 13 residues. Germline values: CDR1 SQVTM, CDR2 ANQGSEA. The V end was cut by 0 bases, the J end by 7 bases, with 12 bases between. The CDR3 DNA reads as TGCAGCGTTGAAGATCAAGGAGAAAGTGGCTACACCTTC. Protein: CSVEDQGESGYTF.

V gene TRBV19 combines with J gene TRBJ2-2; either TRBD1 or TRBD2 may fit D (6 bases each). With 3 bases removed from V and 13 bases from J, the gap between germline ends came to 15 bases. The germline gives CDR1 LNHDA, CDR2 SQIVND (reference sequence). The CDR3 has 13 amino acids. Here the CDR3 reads CASSIPGAGWLFF. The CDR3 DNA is TGTGCCAGTAGTATTCCGGGGGCAGGATGGCTGTTTTTT.

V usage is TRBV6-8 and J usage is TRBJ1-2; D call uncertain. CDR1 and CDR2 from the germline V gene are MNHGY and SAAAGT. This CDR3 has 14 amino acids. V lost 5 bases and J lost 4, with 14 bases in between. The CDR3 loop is CASSEGYGGYGYTF. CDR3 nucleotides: TGTGCCAGCAGTGAGGGATACGGAGGCTATGGCTACACCTTC.

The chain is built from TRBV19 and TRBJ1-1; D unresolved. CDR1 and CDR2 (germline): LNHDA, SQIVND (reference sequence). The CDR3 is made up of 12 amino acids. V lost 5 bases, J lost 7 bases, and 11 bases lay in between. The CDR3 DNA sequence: TGTGCCAGTAGTCAGAGACAAGGTGAAGCTTTCTTT. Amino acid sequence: CASSQRQGEAFF. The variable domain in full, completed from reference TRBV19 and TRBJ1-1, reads DGGITQSPKYLFRKEGQNVTLSCEQNLNHDAMYWYRQDPGQGLRLIYYSQIVNDFQKGDIAEGYSVSREKKESFPLTVTSAQKNPTAFYLCASSQRQGEAFFGQGTRLTVV.

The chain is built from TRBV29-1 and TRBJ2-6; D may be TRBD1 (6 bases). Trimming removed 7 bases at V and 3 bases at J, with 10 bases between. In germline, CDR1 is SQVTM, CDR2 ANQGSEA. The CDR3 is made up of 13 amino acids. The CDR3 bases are TGCAGCGCAGCAGGGGATGGGGCCAACGTCCTGACTTTC. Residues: CSAAGDGANVLTF. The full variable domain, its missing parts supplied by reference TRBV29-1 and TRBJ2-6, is SAVISQKPSRDICQRGTSLTIQCQVDSQVTMMFWYRQQPGQSLTLIATANQGSEATYESGFVIDKFPISRPNLTFSTLTVSNMSPEDSSIYLCSAAGDGANVLTFGAGSRLTVL.

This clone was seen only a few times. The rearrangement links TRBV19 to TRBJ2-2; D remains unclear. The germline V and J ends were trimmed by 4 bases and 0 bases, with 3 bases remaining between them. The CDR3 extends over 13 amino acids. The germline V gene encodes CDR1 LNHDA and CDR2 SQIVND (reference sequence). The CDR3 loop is CASSNANTGELFF. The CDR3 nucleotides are TGTGCCAGTAGTAATGCGAACACCGGGGAGCTGTTTTTT.

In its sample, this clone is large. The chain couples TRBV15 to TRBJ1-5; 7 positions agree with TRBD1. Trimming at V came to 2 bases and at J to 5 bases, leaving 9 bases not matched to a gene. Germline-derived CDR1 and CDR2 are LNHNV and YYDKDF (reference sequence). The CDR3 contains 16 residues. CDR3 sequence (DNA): TGTGCCACCAGCAGACGACAGGGTCCGGACCATCAGCCCCAGCATTTT. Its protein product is CATSRRQGPDHQPQHF.